This T cell receptor beta chain was identified during a study of cytomegalovirus exposure and HLA in healthy donors. At the level of the study: Falling in the Caucasian-associated ancestry cluster were about four fifths of approximately 410 genotyped donors. General observations from the study: Reported results showed that the classifier diagnosed cytomegalovirus status with high specificity and sensitivity. A further, later analysis showed that HLA-associated TCR beta chains (compared with equally common others) were more clonally expanded. TCR beta V- and J-gene trimming, according to a later analysis, was linked to a missense DCLRE1C variant.

The PCR had 60 Vbeta and 13 Jbeta primers. Sequenced by immunoSEQ multiplex PCR; TCRdb stores in-frame clones only, minus some. Among 150,000 to 200,000 clones listed, 79% were seen once. V lost 7 bases and J lost 5; bases outside the gene matches: 2. The CDR3 has 14 residues. Germline values: CDR1 ENHRY, CDR2 SYGVKD. Note on this clone: Its antigen is still unknown.

The chain is built from TRBV10-3 and TRBJ2-1; TRBD2 aligns across 13 bases. The specimen sequenced was PBMCs. The sequence was collected from a woman between 45 and 60 years old in good health and CMV-seronegative. CDR3 in DNA: TGTGCCATCACTGGGACTAGCGGGAACAATGAGCAGTTCTTC. Translated: CAITGTSGNNEQFF.